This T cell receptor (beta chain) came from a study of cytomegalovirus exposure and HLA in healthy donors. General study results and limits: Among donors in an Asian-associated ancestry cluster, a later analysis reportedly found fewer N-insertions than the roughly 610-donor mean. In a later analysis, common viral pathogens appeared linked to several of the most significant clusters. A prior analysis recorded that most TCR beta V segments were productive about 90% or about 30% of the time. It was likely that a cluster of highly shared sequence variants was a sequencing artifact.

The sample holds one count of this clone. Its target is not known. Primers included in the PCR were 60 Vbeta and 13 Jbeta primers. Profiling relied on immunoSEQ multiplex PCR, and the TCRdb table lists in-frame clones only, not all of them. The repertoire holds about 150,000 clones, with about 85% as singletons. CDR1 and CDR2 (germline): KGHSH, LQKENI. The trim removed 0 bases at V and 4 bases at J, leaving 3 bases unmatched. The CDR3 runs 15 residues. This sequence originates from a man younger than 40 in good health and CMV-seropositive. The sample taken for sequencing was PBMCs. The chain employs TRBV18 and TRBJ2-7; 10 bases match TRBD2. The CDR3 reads CASSPPSSGSYEQYF. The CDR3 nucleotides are TGTGCCAGCTCACCACCGTCTAGCGGGAGTTACGAGCAGTACTTC.